Below, 21 T cell receptor beta chains from the same sample are listed, as sequenced in a study of blood T cell repertoires in COVID-19. Data came from immunoSEQ multiplex PCR; TCRdb stores just in-frame clones and leaves some out. Counted here are some 240,000 clones, about 93% occurring once; the ten biggest clones make up 0.82%. Input material: peripheral blood. The source is a man aged 60-69 years with COVID-19, enrolled during active disease.

The chain recombines TRBV6-5 with TRBJ1-4; 8 nucleotides line up with TRBD1. V lost 6 bases to trimming and J lost 5 bases; unmatched junction nucleotides: 2. The V gene's germline CDR1 is MNHEY and CDR2 SVGAGI. This CDR3 region has 13 residues. CDR3 in amino acids: CASSWTGNEKLFF. The CDR3 DNA reads TGTGCCAGCAGCTGGACAGGGAATGAAAAACTGTTTTTT.

This chain joins TRBV11-3 and TRBJ1-1; 9 positions agree with TRBD1. Germline trimming cut 3 bases from V and 4 bases from J; bases unmatched to any gene: 9. CDR1 is SGHNT and CDR2 is YENEEA in the germline V gene. The CDR3 consists of 16 residues. The CDR3 region is CASSFHTGGAVTEAFF. CDR3 DNA: TGTGCCAGCAGCTTCCACACAGGGGGCGCGGTCACTGAAGCTTTCTTT.

The V call is TRBV19, the J call TRBJ1-2; 7 nucleotides match TRBD1. The CDR3 consists of 15 residues. Per the germline V gene, CDR1 is LNHDA and CDR2 is SQIVND (reference sequence). Trimming at V came to 5 bases and at J to 2 bases, leaving 8 bases not matched to a gene. The chain's CDR3 is CASSAGQVLNYGYTF. In DNA form, the CDR3 reads TGTGCCAGTAGTGCCGGACAGGTCCTAAACTATGGCTACACCTTC.

This chain uses TRBV11-2 with TRBJ2-1, with a tentative D call TRBD1 (5 bases). Trimming removed 2 bases at V and 5 bases at J, with 13 bases between. Germline loops: CDR1 SGHAT, CDR2 FQNNGV. CDR3 length: 15 amino acids. The CDR3 protein is CASSLSLDSHNEQFF. The CDR3 nucleotides are TGTGCCAGCAGCTTATCGCTAGACAGCCACAATGAGCAGTTCTTC.

This chain connects TRBV4-2 to TRBJ1-1, with TRBD1 matching over 7 bases. Trimming removed 0 bases from V and 7 bases from J; junction bases left unmatched: 8. The CDR3 length is 15 residues. Germline CDR1 reads LGHNA; CDR2 reads YNFKEQ. The CDR3 loop reads CASSQDWGQILEAFF. CDR3 nucleotide sequence: TGTGCCAGCAGCCAAGATTGGGGACAGATACTTGAAGCTTTCTTT.

The V and J genes are TRBV18 and TRBJ2-1, with 7 nucleotides matching TRBD2. The V segment lost 3 bases and the J segment 4 bases; nucleotides outside the gene matches: 6. The CDR3 has 15 amino acids. Germline V lookup: CDR1 KGHSH, CDR2 LQKENI. This chain's CDR3 is CASSPLLAEYNEQFF. The CDR3 DNA sequence: TGTGCCAGCTCACCGCTCCTAGCGGAGTACAATGAGCAGTTCTTC. The full variable domain, its missing parts supplied by reference TRBV18 and TRBJ2-1, is NAGVMQNPRHLVRRRGQEARLRCSPMKGHSHVYWYRQLPEEGLKFMVYLQKENIIDESGMPKERFSAEFPKEGPSILRIQQVVRGDSAAYFCASSPLLAEYNEQFFGPGTRLTVL.

The chain is built from TRBV27 and TRBJ2-1; 12 bases map to TRBD2. V shed 6 bases, J shed 14 bases, and the junction held 11 bases outside the gene matches. The CDR3 contains 14 residues. The germline gives CDR1 MNHEY, CDR2 SMNVEV (reference sequence). CDR3 coding DNA: TGTGCCAGCAGCGCTACCCCTAGCGGGAGGGGTAAGTTCTTC. Protein: CASSATPSGRGKFF.

V usage is TRBV19 and J usage is TRBJ2-2; 12 bases line up with TRBD2. This CDR3 spans 17 amino acids. V lost 4 bases and J lost 5; bases outside the gene matches: 8. CDR1 and CDR2 from the germline V gene are LNHDA and SQIVND (reference sequence). CDR3 bases: TGTGCCAGTAGTACCGCCCCACTAGCGGGAGGTACCGGGGAGCTGTTTTTT. It encodes CASSTAPLAGGTGELFF.

The chain uses TRBV7-3 and TRBJ2-1; 8 bases are a match to TRBD1. Germline loops: CDR1 SGHTA, CDR2 FQGTGA. The CDR3 covers 13 residues. Trimming took 2 bases from V and 10 from J; bases not matched to a gene: 4. CDR3 protein: CASSLRDRGEQFF. The CDR3 region has the DNA TGTGCCAGCAGCTTACGCGACAGGGGCGAGCAGTTCTTC. The full variable domain, rest sourced from reference TRBV7-3 and TRBJ2-1, is GAGVSQTPSNKVTEKGKYVELRCDPISGHTALYWYRQSLGQGPEFLIYFQGTGAADDSGLPNDRFFAVRPEGSVSTLKIQRTERGDSAVYLCASSLRDRGEQFFGPGTRLTVL.

The V gene is TRBV2, the J gene TRBJ2-2; D unresolved. There are 12 residues in the CDR3. Trimming took 7 bases from V and 0 from J, leaving 3 bases between them. Germline V gene sequence: CDR1 SNHLY, CDR2 FYNNEI. The CDR3 reads CASTANTGELFF. Here the CDR3 DNA reads TGTGCCAGCACCGCGAACACCGGGGAGCTGTTTTTT.

The chain has TRBV4-1 and TRBJ2-7, with 8 bases fitting TRBD1. V trimming: 4 bases; J trimming: 3 bases; junction bases outside the gene matches: 5. The CDR3 sequence is 14 residues long. Looked up from germline, CDR1 is MGHRA and CDR2 is YSYEKL. The CDR3 DNA follows: TGCGCCAGCAGCCCCGGGACAGGATTCTACGAGCAGTACTTC. Amino acid sequence: CASSPGTGFYEQYF.

V usage is TRBV7-3 and J usage is TRBJ2-1, with D possibly being TRBD2 (6 bases). The CDR3 is made up of 16 amino acids. The germline CDR1 and CDR2 sequences are SGHTA and FQGTGA. Deletions cut 0 bases from V and 12 bases from J, with 21 bases between. In nucleotides, the CDR3 is TGTGCCAGCAGCTTAACAGGGACTGCGGCCCCGGAGGGGCAGTTCTTC. This sequence encodes CASSLTGTAAPEGQFF.

This clone was seen a single time. This sample includes further DNA sequences coding for the same CDR3. This chain uses TRBV27 with TRBJ1-1; 8 nucleotides match TRBD1. J lost 2 bases, V lost 6 bases, and 2 bases had no gene match. Germline V CDR1 and CDR2: MNHEY, SMNVEV (reference sequence). The length of the CDR3 is 13 residues. CDR3 bases: TGTGCCAGCAGAGACAGGGGTAACACTGAAGCTTTCTTT. Translating it yields CASRDRGNTEAFF.

The chain links TRBV2 to TRBJ2-7; D is perhaps TRBD1 (5 bases). Germline lookup yields CDR1 SNHLY and CDR2 FYNNEI. V was shortened by 6 bases and J by 0 bases, with 18 bases between the two germline ends. CDR3 length: 16 amino acids. The CDR3: CASRTEGRGTSYEQYF. The CDR3 nucleotides are TGTGCCAGCAGGACAGAAGGTAGGGGAACCTCCTACGAGCAGTACTTC.

V usage is TRBV30 and J usage is TRBJ1-5; D ambiguous. The germline CDR1 and CDR2 sequences are GTSNPN and SVGIG (reference sequence). Trimming took off 4 bases at V and 2 bases at J, with 12 bases between the two ends. The CDR3 is 14 residues long. CDR3 in DNA: TGTGCCTGGAAAGAGGGAAGTGGCAATCAGCCCCAGCATTTT. Protein: CAWKEGSGNQPQHF.

This clone was observed once. The chain has TRBV4-3 and TRBJ2-5, with 9 bases aligning to TRBD2. V lost 4 bases, J lost 1 base, and 16 bases stayed unmatched. The CDR3 is 19 residues long. Germline V gene lookup returns CDR1 LGHNA and CDR2 YSLEER. The CDR3 loop reads CASSPPEVAGAVVQETQYF. The CDR3 DNA sequence: TGCGCCAGCAGCCCCCCCGAGGTAGCGGGAGCCGTAGTCCAAGAGACCCAGTACTTC.

V is TRBV14 and J is TRBJ2-7, with D possibly being TRBD1 (6 bases). This CDR3 has 16 residues. Germline V CDR1 and CDR2: SGHDN, FVKESK. V was trimmed by 0 bases and J by 2 bases, leaving 14 bases between them. The CDR3 reads CASSQDLGQSPYEQYF. The CDR3 DNA follows: TGTGCCAGCAGCCAAGATCTAGGACAGTCACCCTACGAGCAGTACTTC.

The J gene is TRBJ1-2, the V gene TRBV19; TRBD1 agrees at 8 bases. Trimming took 8 bases from V and 6 from J; bases not matched to a gene: 11. CDR1 LNHDA and CDR2 SQIVND come from the germline V gene (reference sequence). The CDR3 covers 14 residues. The CDR3 sequence: CASVDRDLGDGYTF. The CDR3 DNA follows: TGTGCCAGTGTGGACAGGGACCTTGGGGATGGCTACACCTTC.

The V and J genes are TRBV19 and TRBJ1-5; the D gene is possibly TRBD1 (6 bases). In germline, CDR1 is LNHDA, CDR2 SQIVND (reference sequence). The V gene lost 4 bases and the J gene lost 9 bases, with 13 bases spanning the gap. This CDR3 is 13 amino acids long. CDR3 DNA: TGTGCCAGTAGTACACAGGGTGTTGGGCCCCAGCATTTT. The encoded protein is CASSTQGVGPQHF.

This chain connects TRBV3-1 (or the pseudogene TRBV3-2) to TRBJ2-1; D unresolved. Germline V gene lookup returns CDR1 LGHDT and CDR2 YNNKEL (reference sequence). The CDR3 loop spans 12 amino acids. The V end lost 2 bases, the J end lost 8 bases, and 7 bases lay between the germline ends. Written as DNA, the CDR3 is TGTGCCAGCAGCCAACGAGTCGATGAGCAGTTCTTC. It yields the protein CASSQRVDEQFF.

This clone was recorded a few times. This chain links TRBV3-1 (or the pseudogene TRBV3-2) with TRBJ1-4; 8 nucleotides align to TRBD1. CDR1 and CDR2 from the germline V gene are LGHDT and YNNKEL (reference sequence). There are 15 residues in the CDR3. Trimming removed 4 bases from V and 7 bases from J; junction bases left unmatched: 8. The DNA for the CDR3 is TGTGCCAGCAGCCTCCGGACAGGGCGGAGTGAAAAACTGTTTTTT. Its translation: CASSLRTGRSEKLFF.